This T cell receptor (beta chain) was documented in a study of T cell responses to AZD1222 COVID-19 vaccine. Points from the study as a whole: A rise in Spike-specific TCR breadth and depth followed two AZD1222 doses. Among the donors, most were white British and more were female, and clonal diversity was possibly underestimated.

Measured with immunoSEQ multiplex PCR; TCRdb has only the in-frame clones, and not every one. In the table there are under 110,000 clones, less than 95% of which are singletons. This clone came up once. Its matching antigen is unknown. Trimming took 0 bases from V and 7 from J, leaving 8 bases between them. CDR1 SGHRS and CDR2 YFSETQ come from the germline V gene. The CDR3 extends over 14 amino acids. The sequences come from peripheral blood, collected 28 days after the second AZD1222 dose. The chain employs TRBV5-1 and TRBJ1-6; D might be TRBD1 (6 bases). The origin of this receptor is an adult who received the AZD1222 COVID-19 vaccine. CDR3 amino acids: CASSLAGANSPLHF. CDR3 coding DNA: TGCGCCAGCAGCTTGGCGGGGGCAAATTCACCCCTCCACTTT.